The 20 T cell receptor beta chains below all came from one sample that was sequenced in a study of T cell responses to AZD1222 COVID-19 vaccine. Profiled with immunoSEQ multiplex PCR; TCRdb holds only in-frame clones, not every one. This sample yields over 60,000 clones, of which around 86% are seen a single time; around 24% belongs to the top ten. The sequenced sample was peripheral blood, obtained on day 0 of AZD1222 vaccination. These receptors all come from an adult in good health.

Only one count was recorded for this clone. V and J are TRBV3-1 (or the pseudogene TRBV3-2) and TRBJ1-3; a possible D gene is TRBD1 (6 bases). The CDR3 length is 16 residues. Trimming took 3 bases from V and 0 from J, leaving 12 bases between them. From germline, CDR1 is LGHDT and CDR2 YNNKEL (reference sequence). CDR3 sequence reads: CASSHRQADSGNTIYF. CDR3 DNA: TGTGCCAGCAGCCATAGACAGGCCGACTCTGGAAACACCATATATTTT.

This chain connects TRBV12-1 to TRBJ1-6. TRBV12-1 corresponds to a pseudogene. The CDR3 contains 15 residues. CDR3 bases: TGTGCCAGCAGCCCCCCCGGGCAGGCGAGTTCACCCCTCCACTTT. Translating gives CASSPPGQASSPLHF.

CDR3 residues: CASSFGGPDTQYF. DNA of the CDR3: TGTGCCAGCAGCTTTGGGGGTCCCGATACGCAGTATTTT. The rearrangement links TRBV7-8 to TRBJ2-3; D may match TRBD1 or TRBD2 (5 bases each). Per the germline V gene, CDR1 is SGHVS and CDR2 is FQNEAQ. The CDR3 is 13 residues long. The ends were cut back, 3 bases at V and 6 bases at J, with 10 bases in the middle.

The V and J genes are TRBV4-2 and TRBJ1-5; TRBD1 is a possible D gene (5 bases). CDR1 and CDR2 from the germline V gene are LGHNA and YNFKEQ. With 0 bases removed from V and 7 bases from J, the gap between germline ends came to 10 bases. The CDR3 is made up of 14 amino acids. The CDR3 sequence is CASSQDRRGQPQHF. CDR3 in DNA: TGTGCCAGCAGCCAAGATAGGAGGGGACAGCCCCAGCATTTT.

The chain joins TRBV11-2 to TRBJ2-1; D gene unclear. Germline CDR1 reads SGHAT; CDR2 reads FQNNGV. The CDR3 spans 12 residues. V lost 8 bases and J lost 8, with 13 bases in between. The CDR3 reads CASGPGADEQFF. In DNA form, the CDR3 reads TGTGCCAGCGGGCCGGGTGCGGATGAGCAGTTCTTC.

This sequence joins TRBV7-8 and TRBJ1-3; 7 positions agree with TRBD1. This CDR3 has 17 amino acids. Germline values: CDR1 SGHVS, CDR2 FQNEAQ. Losses at the gene ends were 4 bases for V and 4 bases for J; bases not matched to a gene: 13. The chain's CDR3 is CASSSLASGQIGNTIYF. CDR3 DNA sequence: TGTGCCAGCAGCTCCCTCGCATCGGGACAGATCGGAAACACCATATATTTT. The full variable domain, rest sourced from reference TRBV7-8 and TRBJ1-3, is GAGVSQSPRYKVAKRGQDVALRCDPISGHVSLFWYQQALGQGPEFLTYFQNEAQLDKSGLPSDRFFAERPEGSVSTLKIQRTQQEDSAVYLCASSSLASGQIGNTIYFGEGSWLTVV.

V and J are TRBV30 and TRBJ2-7; D is perhaps TRBD1 (6 bases). V lost 4 bases and J 2 bases, leaving 15 bases between the germline ends. This CDR3 is built from 14 residues. Germline CDR1 is GTSNPN and CDR2 is SVGIG (reference sequence). The chain's CDR3 is CAWTTGTTTYEQYF. CDR3 coding DNA: TGTGCCTGGACTACCGGGACAACGACCTACGAGCAGTACTTC. The full variable domain, completed using reference TRBV30 and TRBJ2-7, is SQTIHQWPATLVQPVGSPLSLECTVEGTSNPNLYWYRQAAGRGLQLLFYSVGIGQISSEVPQNLSASRPQDRQFILSSKKLLLSDSGFYLCAWTTGTTTYEQYFGPGTRLTVT.

The chain uses TRBV5-5 and TRBJ1-5, with 7 bases that match TRBD1. In germline, CDR1 is SGHKS, CDR2 YYEKEE (reference sequence). The junction had 9 bases not matched to a gene; V was cut back by 5 bases and J by 4 bases. The CDR3 has 15 amino acids. Written as DNA, the CDR3 is TGTGCCAGCAGTTATGACAGGGCCGGTAATCAGCCCCAGCATTTT. It specifies CASSYDRAGNQPQHF.

The CDR3 coding sequence is TGTGCCAGCAGCTCAGTATCGACAGGGGGAAATTCACCCCTCCACTTT. Translation: CASSSVSTGGNSPLHF. The chain recombines TRBV7-8 with TRBJ1-6; 9 bases match TRBD1. The V segment lost 4 bases and the J segment 7 bases; nucleotides outside the gene matches: 8. This CDR3 contains 16 residues. Germline lookup yields CDR1 SGHVS and CDR2 FQNEAQ.

The genes are TRBV14 and TRBJ1-2; TRBD1 is a possible D gene (6 bases). The CDR3 length is 13 residues. Germline CDR1 SGHDN, CDR2 FVKESK. V was cut by 2 bases and J by 8 bases, with 12 bases left in between. The CDR3 is CASSQNRDLGYTF. The CDR3 DNA reads as TGTGCCAGCAGCCAAAACAGGGACCTCGGCTACACCTTC.

The chain links TRBV7-3 to TRBJ1-5; D possibly corresponds to TRBD1 (6 bases). Germline-derived CDR1 and CDR2 are SGHTA and FQGTGA. V was cut by 5 bases and J by 7 bases, with 12 bases left in between. This CDR3 is built from 13 residues. The CDR3 DNA is TGTGCCAGCAGCATGGGCCAGGGGCAGCCCCAGCATTTT. It is translated as CASSMGQGQPQHF.

The chain joins TRBV12-5 to TRBJ1-2; D is unclear. V lost 1 base and J 2 bases, leaving 17 bases between the germline ends. The CDR3 runs 17 residues. Germline assignment: CDR1 LGHNT and CDR2 FRNRAP. The CDR3 reads CASGLARGDQANYGYTF. The CDR3 DNA reads as TGTGCTAGTGGTTTGGCCCGCGGAGATCAGGCGAACTATGGCTACACCTTC.

The chain recombines TRBV14 with TRBJ2-5, with D possibly called TRBD1 or TRBD2 (5 bases each). This CDR3 contains 16 residues. V lost 2 bases to trimming and J lost 1 base, with 14 bases between them. The germline gives CDR1 SGHDN, CDR2 FVKESK. The CDR3 loop reads CASSQFRGPGQETQYF. CDR3 in DNA: TGTGCCAGCAGCCAATTCCGGGGCCCAGGCCAAGAGACCCAGTACTTC.

The chain has TRBV6-5 and TRBJ2-2, with D unresolved. V lost 0 bases to trimming and J lost 7 bases, with 9 bases between them. CDR1 and CDR2 from the germline V gene are MNHEY and SVGAGI. The CDR3 extends over 14 amino acids. CDR3 DNA: TGTGCCAGCAGTTACTCGAGAGGTCACGGGGAGCTGTTTTTT. Its protein product is CASSYSRGHGELFF.

This chain links TRBV7-2 with TRBJ2-7, with 8 bases lining up with TRBD1. The length of the CDR3 is 14 residues. Germline CDR1 reads SGHTA; CDR2 reads FQGNSA. Trimming took 4 bases from V and 7 from J; bases not matched to a gene: 9. The CDR3 DNA reads TGTGCCAGCAGCTCCTTGGACAGGGTGAGGGAGCAGTACTTC. This translates into CASSSLDRVREQYF.

The V gene is TRBV24-1, the J gene TRBJ1-2, with 7 bases matching TRBD1. Germline V lookup: CDR1 KGHDR, CDR2 SFDVKD. The CDR3 is 13 amino acids. The trim removed 7 bases at V and 8 bases at J, leaving 9 bases unmatched. The CDR3 reads CATRGQLTEGYTF. The CDR3 DNA sequence: TGTGCCACCAGGGGACAGCTAACAGAGGGCTACACCTTC.

V usage is TRBV4-3 and J usage is TRBJ1-3, with D perhaps matching TRBD1 (6 bases). The CDR3 has 15 residues. V was clipped by 4 bases and J by 9 bases, with 19 bases between them. Germline lookup yields CDR1 LGHNA and CDR2 YSLEER. CDR3 in DNA: TGCGCCAGCAGCCCACAGGGAGGAGGGCAAGCCACCATATATTTT. Translating gives CASSPQGGGQATIYF.

The rearrangement uses TRBV2 and TRBJ2-1, with no clear D. The germline V and J ends were trimmed by 0 bases and 6 bases, with 9 bases remaining between them. There are 14 residues in the CDR3. Germline CDR1 reads SNHLY; CDR2 reads FYNNEI. The CDR3 nucleotides read TGTGCCAGCAGTGAAGCGCTATGGGGCAATGAGCAGTTCTTC. Amino acid sequence: CASSEALWGNEQFF.

The rearrangement uses TRBV6-5 and TRBJ1-5, with D uncertain. There are 13 residues in the CDR3. Trimming shortened V by 10 bases and J by 9 bases, and 19 bases separated the two germline ends. The germline V gene encodes CDR1 MNHEY and CDR2 SVGAGI. CDR3 sequence reads: CATARGETRPQHF. CDR3 bases: TGTGCCACCGCCCGCGGGGAAACGAGGCCCCAGCATTTT.

This clone was counted between two and nine times. V is TRBV25-1 and J is TRBJ2-7; 8 nucleotides align to TRBD2. Germline trimming cut 4 bases from V and 5 bases from J; bases unmatched to any gene: 13. CDR3 size: 16 residues. Germline CDR1 reads MGHDK; CDR2 reads SYGVNS. This CDR3 reads CASSGTSGTRRNEQYF. CDR3 DNA sequence: TGTGCCAGCAGTGGAACGTCGGGGACTAGACGGAACGAGCAGTACTTC.